A selection of T cell receptor beta chains follows, all from one sample in a study of blood T cell repertoires in COVID-19. Assay: immunoSEQ multiplex PCR; the TCRdb copy retains only in-frame clones and omits some. The data contain about 380,000 clones, around 90% of them singletons. Sequencing used peripheral blood. All receptors come from a man aged 18 to 29 with active or convalescent COVID-19. The CDR3 runs from the conserved cysteine through the conserved F or W. A D gene is named only where the DNA matches it firmly. A row's size may be missing; if present it is once, few, many or a size class.

j_call cdr3_length v_call d_call clone_size cdr3_nt cdr3_aa
TRBJ2-7 15 TRBV19 TRBD2 - TGTGCCAGTAGTATCGGGACTAGCGGGAGTAACGAGCAGTACTTC CASSIGTSGSNEQYF
TRBJ1-4 14 TRBV10-2 TRBD1 - TGCGCCAGCAAAGGGACAGGGGGTAATGAAAAACTGTTTTTT CASKGTGGNEKLFF
TRBJ2-5 14 TRBV9 - - TGTGCCAGCAGCGTAGAAGGAGGGAAAGAGACCCAGTACTTC CASSVEGGKETQYF
TRBJ1-3 13 TRBV6-5 - - TGTGCCAGCACCAGAGGGGAGGCAAACACCATATATTTT CASTRGEANTIYF
TRBJ1-6 15 TRBV6-4 - - TGTGCCAGCAGTCCGGGAATAGACTATAATTCACCCCTCCACTTT CASSPGIDYNSPLHF
TRBJ2-2 13 TRBV7-8 - once TGTGCCAGCAGCTTATCGGGAGCCGGGGAGCTGTTTTTT CASSLSGAGELFF
TRBJ2-3 14 TRBV6-4 - - TGTGCCAGCAGTGAGGGACTCTCCACAGATACGCAGTATTTT CASSEGLSTDTQYF
TRBJ1-1 14 TRBV24-1 TRBD1 - TGTGCCACCAGTGAGACAGGGGGGACGACTGAAGCTTTCTTT CATSETGGTTEAFF
TRBJ2-1 15 TRBV7-2 TRBD2 - TGTGCCAGCAGCTTTGCACTAGCGGGGTACAATGAGCAGTTCTTC CASSFALAGYNEQFF
TRBJ2-1 16 TRBV11-3 TRBD1 - TGTGCCAGCAGCTTAACATGGGGACAGGCGGTCAATGAGCAGTTCTTC CASSLTWGQAVNEQFF
TRBJ2-3 16 TRBV15 TRBD2 once TGTGCCACCAGCTCCCTGGGGACTAGCGGTTCAGATACGCAGTATTTT CATSSLGTSGSDTQYF
TRBJ1-3 15 TRBV4-2 - - TGTGCCAGCAGCCAACGTCGGGGCTCTGGAAACACCATATATTTT CASSQRRGSGNTIYF
TRBJ1-4 15 TRBV7-9 - - TGTGCCAGCAGCCCCTCTGCGGGGTCGAATGAAAAACTGTTTTTT CASSPSAGSNEKLFF
TRBJ2-5 16 TRBV9 TRBD1 - TGTGCCAGCAGCGTAGGTAGACAGGGGGTATGGGAGACCCAGTACTTC CASSVGRQGVWETQYF
TRBJ1-2 17 TRBV9 TRBD1 - TGTGCCAGCAGCGAATACCGGGACAGGGCTCTCTCGGGTGGCTACACCTTC CASSEYRDRALSGGYTF
TRBJ1-2 13 TRBV5-1 - - TGCGCCAGCTCAATAGGGAGGGACTATGGCTACACCTTC CASSIGRDYGYTF
TRBJ2-7 14 TRBV14 - - TGTGCCAGCAGCCAAGATCAGTTCGGGTACGAGCAGTACTTC CASSQDQFGYEQYF
TRBJ2-1 15 TRBV19 TRBD2 - TGTGCCAGTAGTATAGATCGGGGACTAGTTAATGAGCAGTTCTTC CASSIDRGLVNEQFF
TRBJ1-5 17 TRBV27 - - TGTGCCAGCAGTTTGATTCGGCCAGCCTACAGTGTTCAGCCCCAGCATTTT CASSLIRPAYSVQPQHF
TRBJ2-5 15 TRBV6-5 TRBD1 - TGTGCCAGCAGTTCTGACAGGGGCTGGGGGGAGACCCAGTACTTC CASSSDRGWGETQYF
TRBJ1-1 14 TRBV6-5 TRBD1 - TGTGCCAGCAGTAACACCAGGGGGATCACTGAAGCTTTCTTT CASSNTRGITEAFF
TRBJ2-7 15 TRBV7-6 - - TGTGCCAGCAGCTTAGCGGTAGGGGTATCCTACGAGCAGTACTTC CASSLAVGVSYEQYF
TRBJ1-6 14 TRBV6-5 TRBD1 - TGTGCCAGCACAATACAGGGGGCTAATTCACCCCTCCACTTT CASTIQGANSPLHF
TRBJ2-3 15 TRBV4-1 - - TGCGCCAGCAGCGACATCTCGGGGGGCACAGATACGCAGTATTTT CASSDISGGTDTQYF
TRBJ1-1 15 TRBV28 - - TGTGCCAGCAGTTCGGCGCGAGGCGTTGGCACTGAAGCTTTCTTT CASSSARGVGTEAFF
TRBJ1-3 15 TRBV9 - - TGTGCCAGCAGCCCCCCCGGACAGCGCGGAAACACCATATATTTT CASSPPGQRGNTIYF
TRBJ2-7 12 TRBV5-1 - - TGCGCCAGCAGCAGTGAGACCTACGAGCAGTACTTC CASSSETYEQYF
TRBJ2-3 12 TRBV18 - - TGTGCCAGCTCACCACTCGCAGATACGCAGTATTTT CASSPLADTQYF
TRBJ2-2 14 TRBV7-9 - - TGTGCCACCCAACGGAGCGCGAACACCGGGGAGCTGTTTTTT CATQRSANTGELFF
TRBJ2-3 14 TRBV6-5 - - TGTGCCAGCCTCAGGGGATACAGCACAGATACGCAGTATTTT CASLRGYSTDTQYF
TRBJ2-5 15 TRBV7-3 TRBD2 - TGTGCCAGCAGCTACCGAGCGGGGGGCCCAGAGACCCAGTACTTC CASSYRAGGPETQYF
TRBJ1-5 18 TRBV3-1/TRBV3-2 TRBD1 - TGTGCCAGCAGCCAGTTTCGAGGGACAGTGGACGGCAATCAGCCCCAGCATTTT CASSQFRGTVDGNQPQHF
TRBJ2-2 15 TRBV18 - - TGTGCCAGCTCACCCAGGACAGCGGCCACCGGGGAGCTGTTTTTT CASSPRTAATGELFF
TRBJ2-7 13 TRBV19 - - TGTGCCAGTAGTATTTCAGTTTTCTACGAGCAGTACTTC CASSISVFYEQYF
TRBJ1-2 15 TRBV11-2 TRBD1 - TGTGCCAGCAGCTCTACAGGGGGGCGAAACTATGGCTACACCTTC CASSSTGGRNYGYTF
TRBJ2-5 15 TRBV7-2 TRBD2 - TGTGCCAGCAGCCCCCGGGAGGGCCGATGGGAGACCCAGTACTTC CASSPREGRWETQYF
TRBJ2-3 18 TRBV11-2 TRBD2 - TGTGCCAGCAGCTCCCAGACTAGCGGGGGGGGAAGCACAGATACGCAGTATTTT CASSSQTSGGGSTDTQYF
TRBJ1-2 12 TRBV28 - - TGTGCCAGCAGTCTAGGGGTCTATGGCTACACCTTC CASSLGVYGYTF
TRBJ2-7 16 TRBV7-3 - - TGTGCCAGCAGCTTAACGTCTGTATCTAGCTCCTACGAGCAGTACTTC CASSLTSVSSSYEQYF
TRBJ1-5 12 TRBV27 - - TGTGCCAGCAGTTCAGGGGTCCAGCCCCAGCATTTT CASSSGVQPQHF
TRBJ2-3 15 TRBV11-3 TRBD1 - TGTGCCAGCAGCCAGGGGGTCCCCATCACAGATACGCAGTATTTT CASSQGVPITDTQYF
TRBJ2-1 15 TRBV28 - - TGTGCCAGCAGTTCTGGACTGAGCTCCTACAATGAGCAGTTCTTC CASSSGLSSYNEQFF
TRBJ2-1 15 TRBV7-9 TRBD2 - TGTGCCAGCAGTCGGACTAGCGGGGGTTACAATGAGCAGTTCTTC CASSRTSGGYNEQFF
TRBJ1-4 17 TRBV5-1 - once TGCGCCAGCAGCTTGGGGCAGGGGATTGCAACTAATGAAAAACTGTTTTTT CASSLGQGIATNEKLFF
TRBJ1-2 13 TRBV29-1 TRBD1 - TGCAGCGCAGACGGCTCGACAGGGGAAGACTACACCTTC CSADGSTGEDYTF
TRBJ1-4 14 TRBV5-1 TRBD1 - TGCGCCAGCAGAATTGACAGGGCGGTTGAAAAACTGTTTTTT CASRIDRAVEKLFF